This TCR beta chain was retrieved from a study of blood T cell repertoires in COVID-19. Study information: COVID-19 samples from acute and convalescent phases originated in the United States, Italy and Spain. Sources were T cells, B-cell-depleted T cells, or PBMCs; the material itself was cDNA or gDNA.

Germline CDR1 LNHNV, CDR2 YYDKDF (reference sequence). CDR3 length: 17 residues. Trimming removed 5 bases from V and 0 bases from J; junction bases left unmatched: 12. As originally analysed: Cell counts per sample came from amplifying reference gene primers. Clones were read by immunoSEQ multiplex PCR, and TCRdb kept only the in-frame ones, dropping some. D and trimming come from the DNA, and the V and J calls and clone size come from that table. The sample records almost 200,000 clones, around 85% being singletons. Patients in Seattle were enrolled during active infection, then followed longitudinally.

The receptor comes from a man between 60 and 70 years old with COVID-19, enrolled during active disease. J is TRBJ1-2 and V is TRBV15, with 7 bases aligning to TRBD1. The sample consisted of peripheral blood. CDR3 region: CATSPRQGEKANYGYTF. The CDR3 region has the DNA TGTGCCACCAGCCCCCGACAGGGAGAGAAGGCTAACTATGGCTACACCTTC. Supplemented by reference TRBV15 and TRBJ1-2, the full variable domain reads DAMVIQNPRYQVTQFGKPVTLSCSQTLNHNVMYWYQQKSSQAPKLLFHYYDKDFNNEADTPDNFQSRRPNTSFCFLDIRSPGLGDTAMYLCATSPRQGEKANYGYTFGSGTRLTVV.